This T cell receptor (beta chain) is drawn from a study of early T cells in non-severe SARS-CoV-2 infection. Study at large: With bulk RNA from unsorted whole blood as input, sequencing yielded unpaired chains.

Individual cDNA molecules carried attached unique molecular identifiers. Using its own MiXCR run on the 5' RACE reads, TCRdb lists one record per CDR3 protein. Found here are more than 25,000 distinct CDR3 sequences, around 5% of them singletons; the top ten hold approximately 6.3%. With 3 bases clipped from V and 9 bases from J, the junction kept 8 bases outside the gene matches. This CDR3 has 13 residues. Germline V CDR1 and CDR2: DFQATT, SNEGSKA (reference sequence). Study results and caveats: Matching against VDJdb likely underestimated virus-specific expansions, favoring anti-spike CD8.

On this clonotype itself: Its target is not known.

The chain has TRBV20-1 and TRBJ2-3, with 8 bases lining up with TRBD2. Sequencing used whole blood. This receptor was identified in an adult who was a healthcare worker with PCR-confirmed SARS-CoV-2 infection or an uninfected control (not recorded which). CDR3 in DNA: TGCAGTGCTAGGGCTGGACTAGCAGGCACGCAGTATTTT. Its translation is CSARAGLAGTQYF.